A selection of T cell receptor beta chains follows, all from one sample in a study of T cell changes during pregnancy in multiple sclerosis. The table came from immunoSEQ multiplex PCR; TCRdb's copy has only in-frame clones and leaves some out. The table includes under 80,000 clones, about 95% detected once. This specimen consisted of peripheral blood, obtained in the third trimester of pregnancy. The receptors come from a female donor with multiple sclerosis, enrolled in a pregnancy study. Each CDR3 is given with its conserved first and last residue. The D gene is left open where the match is weak. The size field is filled for only some rows; it gives once, few, many or a size class.

clone_size: -
j_call: TRBJ2-5
v_call: TRBV5-1
d_call: -
cdr3_aa: CASSLALAQETQYF
cdr3_nt: TGCGCCAGCAGCTTGGCACTCGCCCAAGAGACCCAGTACTTC

clone_size: -
j_call: TRBJ2-3
v_call: TRBV5-8
d_call: -
cdr3_aa: CASSWTGSTDTQYF
cdr3_nt: TGTGCCAGCAGCTGGACTGGTAGCACAGATACGCAGTATTTT

clone_size: -
j_call: TRBJ1-1
v_call: TRBV6-1
d_call: -
cdr3_aa: CASSEGRVVAATEAFF
cdr3_nt: TGTGCCAGCAGTGAAGGGAGAGTGGTGGCGGCCACTGAAGCTTTCTTT

clone_size: -
j_call: TRBJ2-2
v_call: TRBV10-3
d_call: TRBD1
cdr3_aa: CAISESTGDTGELFF
cdr3_nt: TGTGCCATCAGTGAGTCGACAGGGGACACCGGGGAGCTGTTTTTT

clone_size: -
j_call: TRBJ1-2
v_call: TRBV25-1
d_call: -
cdr3_aa: CASSEVARDTYYGYTF
cdr3_nt: TGTGCCAGCAGTGAAGTGGCCAGGGACACCTACTATGGCTACACCTTC

clone_size: once
j_call: TRBJ1-5
v_call: TRBV2
d_call: TRBD1
cdr3_aa: CASTGTGNQPQHF
cdr3_nt: TGTGCCAGCACCGGGACAGGTAATCAGCCCCAGCATTTT

clone_size: -
j_call: TRBJ2-7
v_call: TRBV27
d_call: TRBD2
cdr3_aa: CASSLTSEQYYEQYF
cdr3_nt: TGTGCCAGCAGTCTGACTAGCGAACAGTACTACGAGCAGTACTTC

clone_size: -
j_call: TRBJ2-2
v_call: TRBV5-4
d_call: TRBD1
cdr3_aa: CASSVPGQGITSNTGELFF
cdr3_nt: TGTGCCAGCAGCGTGCCGGGACAGGGCATTACCTCGAACACCGGGGAGCTGTTTTTT

clone_size: -
j_call: TRBJ1-6
v_call: TRBV18
d_call: -
cdr3_aa: CASSNLTGVTPLHF
cdr3_nt: TGTGCCAGCTCCAACCTGACAGGCGTAACGCCCCTCCACTTT

clone_size: -
j_call: TRBJ1-1
v_call: TRBV6-5
d_call: -
cdr3_aa: CASNRIPNTEAFF
cdr3_nt: TGTGCCAGCAACAGGATTCCGAACACTGAAGCTTTCTTT

clone_size: -
j_call: TRBJ1-4
v_call: TRBV6-5
d_call: -
cdr3_aa: CASSYASGTNTKLFF
cdr3_nt: TGTGCCAGCAGTTACGCCTCCGGGACAAACACAAAACTGTTTTTT

clone_size: -
j_call: TRBJ1-1
v_call: TRBV27
d_call: TRBD1
cdr3_aa: CASSLLQGRSEAFF
cdr3_nt: TGTGCCAGCAGTCTACTACAGGGGAGATCCGAAGCTTTCTTT

clone_size: -
j_call: TRBJ2-7
v_call: TRBV6-1
d_call: TRBD2
cdr3_aa: CASSLAGTSAIEQYF
cdr3_nt: TGTGCCAGCAGTCTTGCCGGGACTAGCGCCATCGAGCAGTACTTC

clone_size: -
j_call: TRBJ2-3
v_call: TRBV6-1
d_call: TRBD2
cdr3_aa: CASSVAGGPDTQYF
cdr3_nt: TGTGCCAGCAGTGTAGCGGGGGGGCCAGATACGCAGTATTTT

clone_size: -
j_call: TRBJ1-2
v_call: TRBV5-6
d_call: TRBD1
cdr3_aa: CASRSMGQGSDGYTF
cdr3_nt: TGTGCCAGCAGGAGTATGGGACAGGGAAGCGATGGCTACACCTTC

clone_size: -
j_call: TRBJ2-3
v_call: TRBV19
d_call: -
cdr3_aa: CASSAADSTDTQYF
cdr3_nt: TGTGCCAGTAGTGCGGCGGATAGCACAGATACGCAGTATTTT

clone_size: -
j_call: TRBJ1-6
v_call: TRBV7-9
d_call: -
cdr3_aa: CASGFPTKGSYNSPLHF
cdr3_nt: TGTGCCAGCGGGTTTCCTACAAAGGGGTCCTATAATTCACCCCTCCACTTT

clone_size: -
j_call: TRBJ1-2
v_call: TRBV7-8
d_call: -
cdr3_aa: CASSLGRGVGYGYTF
cdr3_nt: TGTGCCAGCTCCTTAGGACGGGGGGTTGGCTATGGCTACACCTTC

clone_size: -
j_call: TRBJ1-5
v_call: TRBV5-1
d_call: -
cdr3_aa: CASSLGLSQPQHF
cdr3_nt: TGCGCCAGCAGCTTGGGATTGAGTCAGCCCCAGCATTTT

clone_size: -
j_call: TRBJ1-1
v_call: TRBV10-3
d_call: TRBD1
cdr3_aa: CAISGQGRLNTEAFF
cdr3_nt: TGTGCCATCAGTGGACAGGGCAGGCTGAACACTGAAGCTTTCTTT

clone_size: -
j_call: TRBJ1-2
v_call: TRBV6-4
d_call: TRBD1
cdr3_aa: CASSPGRDSFYGYTF
cdr3_nt: TGTGCCAGCAGTCCAGGCCGGGACAGCTTCTATGGCTACACCTTC

clone_size: -
j_call: TRBJ2-1
v_call: TRBV6-5
d_call: TRBD2
cdr3_aa: CASRPPGLAYNEQFF
cdr3_nt: TGTGCCAGCAGGCCCCCGGGACTAGCTTACAATGAGCAGTTCTTC

clone_size: -
j_call: TRBJ1-4
v_call: TRBV5-1
d_call: -
cdr3_aa: CASSLKRSAVPYATNEKLFF
cdr3_nt: TGCGCCAGCAGCTTGAAGAGGAGCGCCGTACCCTATGCAACTAATGAAAAACTGTTTTTT

clone_size: -
j_call: TRBJ2-7
v_call: TRBV27
d_call: -
cdr3_aa: CASTGNGEQYF
cdr3_nt: TGTGCCAGCACCGGGAACGGCGAGCAGTACTTC

clone_size: -
j_call: TRBJ2-4
v_call: TRBV14
d_call: TRBD2
cdr3_aa: CASSQARGTTKNIQYF
cdr3_nt: TGTGCCAGCAGCCAAGCGCGCGGGACTACCAAAAACATTCAGTACTTC

clone_size: -
j_call: TRBJ2-7
v_call: TRBV9
d_call: TRBD1
cdr3_aa: CASSVMHGQAEQYF
cdr3_nt: TGTGCCAGCAGCGTCATGCATGGACAGGCCGAGCAGTACTTC

clone_size: -
j_call: TRBJ2-1
v_call: TRBV29-1
d_call: -
cdr3_aa: CSVVSGYNEQFF
cdr3_nt: TGCAGCGTTGTATCAGGATACAATGAGCAGTTCTTC

clone_size: -
j_call: TRBJ1-1
v_call: TRBV7-9
d_call: TRBD1
cdr3_aa: CASSAQGVETEAFF
cdr3_nt: TGTGCCAGCAGCGCACAGGGGGTGGAGACTGAAGCTTTCTTT

clone_size: -
j_call: TRBJ2-7
v_call: TRBV4-1
d_call: TRBD2
cdr3_aa: CASSQVVAGRGEQYF
cdr3_nt: TGCGCCAGCAGCCAAGTGGTAGCGGGCCGGGGCGAGCAGTACTTC

clone_size: -
j_call: TRBJ2-2
v_call: TRBV18
d_call: TRBD1
cdr3_aa: CASSPDRAWTGELFF
cdr3_nt: TGTGCCAGCTCACCGGACAGGGCGTGGACCGGGGAGCTGTTTTTT

clone_size: -
j_call: TRBJ1-5
v_call: TRBV15
d_call: -
cdr3_aa: CATSRDMGGNQPQHF
cdr3_nt: TGTGCCACCAGCAGAGATATGGGGGGTAATCAGCCCCAGCATTTT

clone_size: -
j_call: TRBJ1-4
v_call: TRBV9
d_call: -
cdr3_aa: CASSVATDPNEKLFF
cdr3_nt: TGTGCCAGCAGCGTAGCGACAGACCCTAATGAAAAACTGTTTTTT

clone_size: -
j_call: TRBJ2-5
v_call: TRBV7-2
d_call: -
cdr3_aa: CASSLVGGQETQYF
cdr3_nt: TGTGCCAGCAGCTTAGTAGGGGGACAAGAGACCCAGTACTTC

clone_size: -
j_call: TRBJ1-2
v_call: TRBV11-2
d_call: -
cdr3_aa: CASSSLLGRNYGYTF
cdr3_nt: TGTGCCAGCAGCTCACTCCTGGGGCGTAACTATGGCTACACCTTC

clone_size: -
j_call: TRBJ2-7
v_call: TRBV30
d_call: TRBD1
cdr3_aa: CAWRERTGAPYEQYF
cdr3_nt: TGTGCCTGGAGGGAACGGACAGGGGCTCCCTACGAGCAGTACTTC

clone_size: -
j_call: TRBJ1-1
v_call: TRBV5-6
d_call: -
cdr3_aa: CASSLVSGLNTEAFF
cdr3_nt: TGTGCCAGCAGCTTGGTCTCAGGCTTGAACACTGAAGCTTTCTTT

clone_size: -
j_call: TRBJ2-7
v_call: TRBV7-9
d_call: -
cdr3_aa: CASSPRGIPSYEQYF
cdr3_nt: TGTGCCAGCAGCCCCCGCGGGATCCCGTCCTACGAGCAGTACTTC

clone_size: -
j_call: TRBJ1-1
v_call: TRBV11-2
d_call: TRBD1
cdr3_aa: CASSQIGQGNTEAFF
cdr3_nt: TGTGCCAGCAGCCAGATTGGACAGGGTAACACTGAAGCTTTCTTT

clone_size: -
j_call: TRBJ1-6
v_call: TRBV25-1
d_call: -
cdr3_aa: CASSEGQASNSPLHF
cdr3_nt: TGTGCCAGCAGTGAAGGACAAGCCTCAAATTCACCCCTCCACTTT

clone_size: -
j_call: TRBJ1-2
v_call: TRBV9
d_call: -
cdr3_aa: CASSVKAGPAPDTF
cdr3_nt: TGTGCCAGCAGCGTAAAGGCAGGGCCGGCGCCGGACACCTTC

clone_size: -
j_call: TRBJ1-1
v_call: TRBV19
d_call: -
cdr3_aa: CASSHGTEAFF
cdr3_nt: TGTGCCAGTAGTCACGGCACTGAAGCTTTCTTT

clone_size: -
j_call: TRBJ1-2
v_call: TRBV6-5
d_call: -
cdr3_aa: CASSHSQNYGYTF
cdr3_nt: TGTGCCAGCAGCCACAGCCAGAACTATGGCTACACCTTC

clone_size: -
j_call: TRBJ2-7
v_call: TRBV4-1
d_call: -
cdr3_aa: CASSRDPPPQGTSYEQYF
cdr3_nt: TGCGCCAGCAGCCGAGACCCGCCACCACAGGGAACTTCCTACGAGCAGTACTTC

clone_size: once
j_call: TRBJ2-7
v_call: TRBV5-8
d_call: -
cdr3_aa: CASSLGQGEAYEQYF
cdr3_nt: TGTGCCAGCAGCTTGGGCCAGGGTGAGGCCTACGAGCAGTACTTC

clone_size: -
j_call: TRBJ2-2
v_call: TRBV6-4
d_call: TRBD1
cdr3_aa: CASSTGTATTGELFF
cdr3_nt: TGTGCCAGCAGCACCGGGACAGCTACGACCGGGGAGCTGTTTTTT

clone_size: -
j_call: TRBJ1-1
v_call: TRBV6-4
d_call: TRBD1
cdr3_aa: CASRGTGVTEAFF
cdr3_nt: TGTGCCAGCAGGGGTACAGGGGTTACTGAAGCTTTCTTT

clone_size: -
j_call: TRBJ1-1
v_call: TRBV10-3
d_call: -
cdr3_aa: CAIGSGKNTEAFF
cdr3_nt: TGTGCCATCGGGTCAGGGAAGAACACTGAAGCTTTCTTT